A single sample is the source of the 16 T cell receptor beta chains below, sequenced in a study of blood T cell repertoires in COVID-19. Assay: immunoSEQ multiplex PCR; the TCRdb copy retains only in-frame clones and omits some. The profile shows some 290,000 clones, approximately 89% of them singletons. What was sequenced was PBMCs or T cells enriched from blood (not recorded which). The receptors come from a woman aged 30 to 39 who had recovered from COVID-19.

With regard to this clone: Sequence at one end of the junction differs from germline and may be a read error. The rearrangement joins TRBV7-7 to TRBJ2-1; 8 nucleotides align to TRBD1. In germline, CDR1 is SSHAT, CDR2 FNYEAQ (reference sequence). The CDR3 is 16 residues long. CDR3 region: CASSLVTAGGENEQFF. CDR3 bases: TGTGCTAGCAGCTTAGTAACGGCAGGGGGCGAGAATGAGCAGTTCTTC.

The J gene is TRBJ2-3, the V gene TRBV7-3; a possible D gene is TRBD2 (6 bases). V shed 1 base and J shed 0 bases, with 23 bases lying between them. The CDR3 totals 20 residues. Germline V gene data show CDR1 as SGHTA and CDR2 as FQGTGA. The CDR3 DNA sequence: TGTGCCAGCAGCTTAAGGGGGGTAGCGGTAGCGGAACTTAGCACAGATACGCAGTATTTT. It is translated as CASSLRGVAVAELSTDTQYF.

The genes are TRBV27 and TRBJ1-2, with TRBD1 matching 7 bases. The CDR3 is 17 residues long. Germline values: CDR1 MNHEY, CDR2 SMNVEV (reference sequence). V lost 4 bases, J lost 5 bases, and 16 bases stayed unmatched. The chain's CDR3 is CASSSWNRGTHPYGYTF. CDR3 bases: TGTGCCAGCAGTTCATGGAACAGGGGAACTCATCCTTATGGCTACACCTTC.

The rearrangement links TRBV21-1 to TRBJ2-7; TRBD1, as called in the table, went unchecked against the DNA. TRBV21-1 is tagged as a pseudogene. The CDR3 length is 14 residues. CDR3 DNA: TGTGCCAGCAGGCTTTTTGATAGTCTGGGCAAGCAGTACTTC. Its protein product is CASRLFDSLGKQYF.

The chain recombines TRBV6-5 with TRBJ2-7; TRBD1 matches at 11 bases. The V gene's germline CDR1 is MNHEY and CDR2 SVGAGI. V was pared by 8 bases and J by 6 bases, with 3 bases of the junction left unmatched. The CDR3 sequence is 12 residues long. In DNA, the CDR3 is TGTGCCAGCGGGGACAGGGGGTTCGAGCAGTACTTC. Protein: CASGDRGFEQYF.

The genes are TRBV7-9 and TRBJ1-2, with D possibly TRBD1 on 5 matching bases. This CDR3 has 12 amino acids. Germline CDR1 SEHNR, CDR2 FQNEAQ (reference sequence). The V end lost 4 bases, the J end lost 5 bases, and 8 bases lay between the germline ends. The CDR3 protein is CASSSDSYGYTF. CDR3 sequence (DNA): TGTGCCAGCAGCTCCGACAGTTATGGCTACACCTTC.

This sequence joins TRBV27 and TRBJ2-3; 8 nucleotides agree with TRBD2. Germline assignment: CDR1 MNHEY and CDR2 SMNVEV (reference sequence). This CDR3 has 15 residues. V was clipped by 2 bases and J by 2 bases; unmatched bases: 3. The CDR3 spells CASSLLRGATDTQYF. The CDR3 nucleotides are TGTGCCAGCAGTTTACTGCGGGGGGCCACAGATACGCAGTATTTT.

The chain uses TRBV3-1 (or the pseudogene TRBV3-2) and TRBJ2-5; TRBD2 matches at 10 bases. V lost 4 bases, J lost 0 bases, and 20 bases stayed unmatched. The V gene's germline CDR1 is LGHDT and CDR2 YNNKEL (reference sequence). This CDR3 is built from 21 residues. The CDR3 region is CASSPGGWASGRRAHQETQYF. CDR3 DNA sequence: TGTGCCAGCAGCCCAGGAGGGTGGGCTAGCGGGAGAAGGGCGCACCAAGAGACCCAGTACTTC.

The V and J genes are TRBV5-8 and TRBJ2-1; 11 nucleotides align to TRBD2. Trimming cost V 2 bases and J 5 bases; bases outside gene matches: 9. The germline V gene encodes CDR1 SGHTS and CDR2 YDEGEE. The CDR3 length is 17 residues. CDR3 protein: CASSFFGGTSGHNEQFF. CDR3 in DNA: TGTGCCAGCAGCTTCTTCGGGGGGACTAGCGGACACAATGAGCAGTTCTTC.

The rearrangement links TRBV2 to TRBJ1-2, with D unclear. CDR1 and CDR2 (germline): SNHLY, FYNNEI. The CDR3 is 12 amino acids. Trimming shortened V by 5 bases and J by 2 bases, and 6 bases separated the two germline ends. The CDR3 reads CASSRENYGYTF. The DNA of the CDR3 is TGTGCCAGCAGTAGGGAGAACTATGGCTACACCTTC.

This CDR3 is CASSSQGERNNQPQHF. In DNA, the CDR3 is TGTGCCAGCAGCTCACAGGGAGAGAGGAACAATCAGCCCCAGCATTTT. The chain recombines TRBV7-2 with TRBJ1-5, with D perhaps TRBD1 (6 bases). Deletions cut 4 bases from V and 3 bases from J, with 16 bases between. Looked up from germline, CDR1 is SGHTA and CDR2 is FQGNSA. CDR3 length: 16 amino acids.

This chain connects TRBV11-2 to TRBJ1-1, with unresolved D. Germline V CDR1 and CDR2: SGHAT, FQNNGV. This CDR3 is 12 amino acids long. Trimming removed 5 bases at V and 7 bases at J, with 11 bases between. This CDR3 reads CASSPDRGEAFF. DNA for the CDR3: TGTGCCAGCAGCCCGGATCGGGGTGAAGCTTTCTTT.

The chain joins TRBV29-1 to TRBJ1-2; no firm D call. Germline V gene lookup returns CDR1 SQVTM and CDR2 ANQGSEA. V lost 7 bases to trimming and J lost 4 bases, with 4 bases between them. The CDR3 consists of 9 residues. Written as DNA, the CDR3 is TGCAGCGCCAGCTATGGCTACACCTTC. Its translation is CSASYGYTF.

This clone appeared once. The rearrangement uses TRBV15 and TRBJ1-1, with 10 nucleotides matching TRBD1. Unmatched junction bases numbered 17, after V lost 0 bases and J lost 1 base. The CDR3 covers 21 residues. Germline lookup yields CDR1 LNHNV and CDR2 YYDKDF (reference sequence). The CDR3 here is CATSRDWLGLRDRGKNTEAFF. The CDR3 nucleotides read TGTGCCACCAGCAGAGATTGGTTAGGATTACGGGACAGGGGAAAGAACACTGAAGCTTTCTTT.

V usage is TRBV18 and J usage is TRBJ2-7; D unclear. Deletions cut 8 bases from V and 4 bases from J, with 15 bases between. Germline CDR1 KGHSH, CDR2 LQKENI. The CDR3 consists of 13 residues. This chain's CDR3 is CASPTPDSYEQYF. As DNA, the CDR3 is TGTGCCAGCCCAACCCCAGACTCTTACGAGCAGTACTTC.

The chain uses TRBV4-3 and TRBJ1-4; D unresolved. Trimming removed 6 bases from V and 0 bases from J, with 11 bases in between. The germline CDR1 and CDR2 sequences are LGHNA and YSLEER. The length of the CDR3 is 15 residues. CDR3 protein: CASRQSSATNEKLFF. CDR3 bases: TGCGCCAGCAGACAAAGTAGTGCAACTAATGAAAAACTGTTTTTT.